This TCR beta chain was obtained from a study of CD8 T cells in ankylosing spondylitis. This clonotype was seen a single time. Its antigen is unknown. Molecular-barcoded quantitative 5'-RACE produced these TCR beta libraries. TCRdb redid the calling of the 5' RACE reads with MiXCR, one entry per CDR3 protein. The repertoire holds approximately 250,000 distinct CDR3 sequences, with roughly 32% as singletons. Study-wide results and caveats: CD8+ disease-linked clones were present at relatively low frequencies in blood. Significant enrichment of disease-linked clones was reported in matched ankylosing spondylitis synovial fluid. Some of these motif variants have turned up before, in reports on reactive arthritis synovial fluid and blood.

Trimming removed 1 base from V and 13 bases from J, with 13 bases in between. CDR3 length: 12 residues. Germline V gives CDR1 MNHNY, CDR2 SVGAGI (reference sequence). J is TRBJ2-5 and V is TRBV6-6, with D perhaps being TRBD1 or TRBD2 (6 bases each). Sequenced: blood, either unsorted or a sorted T cell fraction (not recorded which). The clonotype originates from a male donor with ankylosing spondylitis or in good health (not recorded which). The CDR3 nucleotides read TGTGCCAGCAGTTACTACGGGGGCGAGGGGTACTTC. It translates to CASSYYGGEGYF.